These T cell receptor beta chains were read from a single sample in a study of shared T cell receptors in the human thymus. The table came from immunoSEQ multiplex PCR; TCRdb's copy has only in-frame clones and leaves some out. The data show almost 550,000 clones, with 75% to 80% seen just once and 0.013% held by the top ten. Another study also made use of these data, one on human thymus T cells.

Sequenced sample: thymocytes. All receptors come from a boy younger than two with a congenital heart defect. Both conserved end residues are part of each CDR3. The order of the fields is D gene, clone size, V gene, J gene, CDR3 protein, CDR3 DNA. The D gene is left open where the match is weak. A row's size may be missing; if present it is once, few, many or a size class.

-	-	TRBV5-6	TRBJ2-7	CASSLKGVSYEQYF	TGTGCCAGCAGCTTGAAGGGAGTCTCCTACGAGCAGTACTTC
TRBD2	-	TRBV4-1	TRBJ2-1	CASSLGLADSYNEQFF	TGCGCCAGCAGCCTGGGACTAGCGGACTCCTACAATGAGCAGTTCTTC
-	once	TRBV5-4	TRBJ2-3	CASSLAPGADTDTQYF	TGTGCCAGCAGCTTGGCCCCAGGGGCGGACACAGATACGCAGTATTTT
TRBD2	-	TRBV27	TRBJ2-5	CASSSRLAEDQETQYF	TGTGCCAGCAGTTCCCGACTAGCGGAGGACCAAGAGACCCAGTACTTC
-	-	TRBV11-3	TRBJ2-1	CASSLVSGTMNEQFF	TGTGCCAGCAGCTTAGTTTCCGGGACAATGAATGAGCAGTTCTTC
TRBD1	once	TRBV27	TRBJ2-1	CASRLYPRDRGGNEQFF	TGTGCCAGCAGACTCTACCCACGGGACAGGGGAGGGAATGAGCAGTTCTTC
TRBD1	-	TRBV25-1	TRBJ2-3	CASRGRTGPRVTDTQYF	TGTGCCAGCAGGGGAAGGACAGGGCCAAGGGTCACAGATACGCAGTATTTT
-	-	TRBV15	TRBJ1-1	CATSRDPRVGGTEAFF	TGTGCCACCAGCAGAGATCCGAGGGTCGGGGGCACTGAAGCTTTCTTT
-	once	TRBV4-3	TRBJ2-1	CASSPEGSLTSSRSYNEQFF	TGCGCCAGCAGCCCCGAGGGCAGCCTCACGTCGTCCCGCTCCTACAATGAGCAGTTCTTC
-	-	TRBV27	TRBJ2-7	CASSLYTGPGVYEQYF	TGTGCCAGCAGTCTGTATACTGGGCCAGGGGTCTACGAGCAGTACTTC
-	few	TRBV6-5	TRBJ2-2	CASSLTEQNGELFF	TGTGCCAGCAGTCTTACCGAACAGAACGGGGAGCTGTTTTTT
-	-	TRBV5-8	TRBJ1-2	CASSFVTRGEVDYGYTF	TGTGCCAGCAGCTTTGTTACACGGGGGGAGGTCGACTATGGCTACACCTTC
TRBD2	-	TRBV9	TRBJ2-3	CASNNPGRTDTDTQYF	TGTGCCAGCAACAATCCCGGGAGGACCGATACAGATACGCAGTATTTT
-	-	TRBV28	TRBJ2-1	CASSLRGVSYEQFF	TGTGCCAGCAGTTTGCGGGGAGTATCATATGAGCAGTTCTTC
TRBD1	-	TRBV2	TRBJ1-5	CASSEARDREGQPQHF	TGTGCCAGCAGTGAAGCTCGGGACAGGGAGGGGCAGCCCCAGCATTTT
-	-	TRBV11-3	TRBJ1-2	CASSSYHSYGYTF	TGTGCCAGCAGCTCCTACCACAGCTATGGCTACACCTTC
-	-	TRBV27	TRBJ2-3	CASSSARSTDTQYF	TGTGCCAGCAGTTCCGCCCGGAGCACAGATACGCAGTATTTT
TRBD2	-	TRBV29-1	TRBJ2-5	CSVDGTSGRAGETQYF	TGCAGCGTTGATGGGACTAGCGGGAGGGCCGGTGAGACCCAGTACTTC
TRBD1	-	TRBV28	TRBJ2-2	CASSGTTRDRETGELFF	TGTGCCAGCAGTGGGACCACCCGGGACAGGGAGACCGGGGAGCTGTTTTTT
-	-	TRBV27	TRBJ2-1	CASSLPGRYNEQFF	TGTGCCAGCAGTTTACCAGGCCGCTACAATGAGCAGTTCTTC
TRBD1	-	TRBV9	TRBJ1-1	CASSVGQGRAFF	TGTGCCAGCAGCGTGGGACAGGGAAGAGCTTTCTTT
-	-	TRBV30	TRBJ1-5	CAWSEPGGAGRRICNQPQHF	TGTGCCTGGAGTGAGCCCGGAGGGGCCGGCCGCCGAATTTGCAATCAGCCCCAGCATTTT
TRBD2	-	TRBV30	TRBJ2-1	CAWTSGVASGDNEQFF	TGTGCCTGGACCAGCGGGGTGGCTAGCGGGGACAATGAGCAGTTCTTC
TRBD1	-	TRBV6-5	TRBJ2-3	CASTGQGGADTQYF	TGTGCCAGCACGGGACAGGGAGGTGCAGATACGCAGTATTTT
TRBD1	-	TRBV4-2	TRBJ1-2	CASSQDPQGELGYTF	TGTGCCAGCAGCCAAGATCCCCAGGGGGAGTTGGGCTACACCTTC
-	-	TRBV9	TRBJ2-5	CASSSRRGSQETQYF	TGTGCCAGCAGTTCTAGGCGGGGATCCCAAGAGACCCAGTACTTC
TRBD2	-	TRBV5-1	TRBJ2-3	CASTFWREGSPDTQYF	TGCGCCAGCACCTTCTGGCGGGAGGGGTCCCCAGATACGCAGTATTTT
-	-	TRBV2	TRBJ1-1	CASSEGQTNTEAFF	TGTGCCAGCAGTGAAGGACAGACGAACACTGAAGCTTTCTTT
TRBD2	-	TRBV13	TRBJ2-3	CASSSPAGGGTDTQYF	TGTGCCAGCAGCTCCCCTGCGGGAGGCGGGACAGATACGCAGTATTTT
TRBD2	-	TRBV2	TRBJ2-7	CASSEALGDYPTYSYEQYF	TGTGCCAGCAGTGAAGCGCTTGGGGACTATCCTACTTACTCCTACGAGCAGTACTTC
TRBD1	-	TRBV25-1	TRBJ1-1	CASSGDRGRTEAFF	TGTGCCAGCAGTGGCGACAGGGGACGCACTGAAGCTTTCTTT
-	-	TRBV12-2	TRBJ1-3	CASRFLLNTIYF	TGTGCAAGTCGCTTCCTCCTGAACACCATATATTTT
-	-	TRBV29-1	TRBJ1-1	CSVVFGGPTEAFF	TGCAGCGTTGTATTCGGGGGACCCACTGAAGCTTTCTTT
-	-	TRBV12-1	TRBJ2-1	CAKVYRGGRDNEQFF	TGTGCTAAGGTGTATCGCGGCGGGAGGGACAATGAGCAGTTCTTC
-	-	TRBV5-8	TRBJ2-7	CASSLVPRKSGLSYEQYF	TGTGCCAGCAGCTTGGTTCCCAGGAAAAGCGGTCTGTCCTACGAGCAGTACTTC
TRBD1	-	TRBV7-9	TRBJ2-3	CASSPEGGQGLTDTQYF	TGTGCCAGCAGCCCCGAGGGGGGACAGGGACTCACAGATACGCAGTATTTT
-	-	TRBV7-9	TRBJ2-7	CASSLGHQNEQYF	TGTGCCAGCAGCTTAGGACACCAAAACGAGCAGTACTTC
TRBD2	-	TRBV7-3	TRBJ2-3	CASSLTGREADTQYF	TGTGCCAGCAGCTTAACCGGTCGGGAGGCAGATACGCAGTATTTT
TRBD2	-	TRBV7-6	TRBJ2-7	CASSPGLASEQYF	TGTGCCAGCAGCCCGGGACTAGCCTCCGAGCAGTACTTC
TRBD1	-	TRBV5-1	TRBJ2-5	CASSLPTGAQETQYF	TGCGCCAGCAGCTTGCCGACAGGGGCTCAAGAGACCCAGTACTTC
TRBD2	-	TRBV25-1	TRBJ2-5	CASSGTSGRKETQYF	TGTGCCAGCAGTGGGACTAGCGGGAGGAAAGAGACCCAGTACTTC
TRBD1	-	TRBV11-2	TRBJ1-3	CASSLTGTGDGNTIYF	TGTGCCAGCAGCTTAACTGGAACAGGGGATGGAAACACCATATATTTT
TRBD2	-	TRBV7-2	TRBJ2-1	CASRASGSYNEQFF	TGTGCCAGCAGGGCTAGCGGGAGCTACAATGAGCAGTTCTTC
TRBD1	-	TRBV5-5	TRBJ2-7	CASSWTGTASEQYF	TGTGCCAGCAGCTGGACCGGGACAGCGAGCGAGCAGTACTTC
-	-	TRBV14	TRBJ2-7	CASSKSGYGQGPYEQYF	TGTGCCAGCAGCAAATCCGGCTACGGACAAGGGCCCTACGAGCAGTACTTC
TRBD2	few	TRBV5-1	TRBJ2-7	CASSLSGAGSYEQYF	TGCGCCAGCAGCTTGAGCGGGGCTGGCTCCTACGAGCAGTACTTC
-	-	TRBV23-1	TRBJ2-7	CASRRSPGRGAYEQYF	TGCGCCAGCAGGAGATCCCCGGGGAGGGGGGCCTACGAGCAGTACTTC
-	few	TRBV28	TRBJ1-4	CASSLVTWAGEKLFF	TGTGCCAGCAGTTTGGTGACGTGGGCCGGTGAAAAACTGTTTTTT
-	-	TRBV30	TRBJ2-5	CAWKGEVETQYF	TGTGCCTGGAAAGGCGAGGTCGAGACCCAGTACTTC
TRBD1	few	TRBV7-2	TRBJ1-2	CASSLVGQAWGYTF	TGTGCCAGCAGCTTAGTGGGACAGGCCTGGGGCTACACCTTC
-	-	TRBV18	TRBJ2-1	CASSPGRGSSSYNEQFF	TGTGCCAGCTCACCTGGGCGCGGGTCTAGCTCCTACAATGAGCAGTTCTTC
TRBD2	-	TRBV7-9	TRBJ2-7	CASSPTFGGRERGEQYF	TGTGCCAGCAGCCCTACTTTTGGCGGGAGAGAGCGGGGCGAGCAGTACTTC
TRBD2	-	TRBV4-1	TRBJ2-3	CASSLPWERETISSDTQYF	TGCGCCAGCAGCCTCCCCTGGGAGCGGGAGACCATAAGCTCAGATACGCAGTATTTT
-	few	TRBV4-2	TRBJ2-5	CASSRILVQGRQETQYF	TGTGCCAGCAGCCGAATACTGGTCCAGGGGCGACAAGAGACCCAGTACTTC
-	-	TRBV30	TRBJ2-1	CAWGGGGPLEQFF	TGTGCCTGGGGAGGGGGAGGGCCTTTAGAGCAGTTCTTC